This T cell receptor beta chain was recorded in a study of vaccination and CD4 T cells after COVID-19 (dated by TCRdb to 2022 to 2024). In the study overall: Every convalescent patient had a positive nasal swab PCR test for SARS-CoV-2, with mild disease in several patients and severe disease in one. Participants received two doses of either the Pfizer-BioNTech BNT162b2 vaccine (n=8) or the Moderna mRNA-1273 vaccine (n=2). Post-COVID blood samples from convalescent patients were collected a median of around 100 days after diagnosis, with a range of roughly 35 to 170 days. Overlapping spike peptide pools from SARS-CoV-2 and from the common cold coronaviruses HCoV-NL63, HCoV-OC43 and HCoV-229E were used as culture stimuli. The time from the second vaccine dose to post-vaccine blood sampling had a median of roughly 79 days and ranged from about 14 to 250 days. As controls, cultures received a CEFX viral epitope pool (the positive control), an HIV-1 Nef peptide pool (the negative control), or no peptide at all. In the convalescent cohort there were six males and four females, among whom were two Hispanic individuals, seven Caucasians, two Asians and one multiracial person. In roughly eleven COVID-19 convalescent patients and a handful of infection-naive healthy vaccine recipients, the spike-specific CD4+ TCR repertoire before mRNA vaccination was compared with the repertoire after mRNA vaccination. Overall results and qualifications from the work: Of the vaccine-specific clones found in convalescent patients, nearly all (304 of 307) were mono-reactive for SARS-CoV-2 spike instead of being cross-reactive with common cold coronaviruses. Only a relatively small number of convalescent patients were included in the study, and early timepoints following natural infection were not analyzed. The median number of SARS-CoV-2-reactive clonotypes rose from approximately 20 after infection to roughly 40 after vaccination, but the change was not significant. Among convalescent patients, a median about 86% of the SARS-CoV-2-reactive clones seen after vaccination appeared only after vaccination, which suggests priming specific to the vaccine.

Library creation used PCR. DNA from cultured CD4+ T cells was subjected to TCR sequencing with the Oncomine TCR Beta short-read assay at the Johns Hopkins FTIC core. The QIAamp micro DNA kit was used to extract genomic DNA from the cultured CD4+ T cells. Oncomine TCR Beta libraries from cultured CD4+ T cells were pooled using unique dual indexes and sequenced on an Illumina iSeq 100. In the paper's pipeline: Non-productive sequences were removed, and CDR3s that did not start with C, did not end with F or W, or were shorter than 7 amino acids were discarded. The MANAFEST web application was used to identify antigen-specific clonotypes by comparing peptide-stimulated wells against reference wells and other culture wells. An FDR below 0.05, an odds ratio above 5, and a productive frequency above 0.1% in at least two of three replicate wells were required for clones to be considered positive. A clonotype counted as cross-reactive if it showed significant expansion both in the SARS-CoV-2 spike wells and in at least one common cold coronavirus spike condition. Using R version 3.6.1, CDR3 homology was evaluated through Levenshtein distances (stringdist) along with unrooted phylogenetic trees (ape). TCRdb cleaned the public reads at Q25 with fastp, built clones with MiXCR and kept in-frame beta chains. Duplicate CDR3 protein sequences are folded into a single record with the most common DNA and genes. The V and J calls were determined by TCRdb, not by the authors. The sample table lists a few thousand distinct CDR3 sequences, about 33% of them with a count of one. The ten largest clones capture over 35% of the sample.

This clonotype has more than one count but fewer than ten. Its antigen remains undetermined. No quality values exist for individual bases; no much larger clone is one base distant. The treatment or condition label corresponds to: roughly 10-day PBMC culture with coronavirus spike peptide pools or control peptides (ViraFEST assay). To expand antigen-specific T cells with peptide pools and then pick out the expanded clonotypes through TCR sequencing, the study relied on the ViraFEST assay. The convalescent patients' positive SARS-CoV-2 PCR tests fell between March and December 2020, which was before the Alpha, Beta and Delta variants emerged in the United States. Over 1.5 million PBMCs per well were cultured in IMDM with roughly 5% human AB serum and about 9.7 IU/ml IL-2, plus 10 ug/ml peptide pools. On days 3 and 7, half of the culture medium was replaced with fresh IL-2-containing medium. After 10 to 11 days of culture, CD4+ T cells were isolated by negative selection with the EasySep CD4+ T cell isolation kit. Ficoll-Paque Plus gradient centrifugation was used to isolate PBMCs from whole blood, and the isolated PBMCs were then either used fresh or cryopreserved at -140C. Culture conditions were generally each tested in triplicate wells.

Trimming accounts for 6 bases at V and 4 bases at J, while the number of junction bases matched to no gene is 9. The CDR3, cysteine through phenylalanine, is 16 amino acids long. The retained sequence is limited to the CDR3, 48 bases, with the frame set at the first base. CDR1 and CDR2 (DFQATT, SNEGSKA) derive from the germline V gene (reference sequence). Sequencing used CD4+ T cells from blood, cultured in vitro. This sequence originates from a human donor who had recovered from COVID-19. The chain joins TRBV20-1 to TRBJ2-3, and 14 junction bases match TRBD2. Read as DNA, the sequence is TGCAGTGCCCCTCCCATGGGACTAGCGGGAGCAGATACGCAGTATTTT. Its protein is CSAPPMGLAGADTQYF.